These T cell receptor beta chains were read from a single sample in a study of beta chain features in type 1 diabetes. Sequencing was performed with immunoSEQ multiplex PCR; in TCRdb, only in-frame clones are kept and a portion is missing. The sample carries some 150,000 clones, less than 10% recorded once. What was sequenced was central memory CD4+ T cells from blood. The source is a woman in her thirties or forties in good health. The CDR3 runs from the conserved cysteine through the conserved F or W. Fields, in order: D gene, clone size, V gene, J gene, CDR3 protein, CDR3 DNA. The D gene is left open where the match is weak. The listing skips clone size in some rows; elsewhere it reads once, few, many or a size class.

d_gene: TRBD2
abundance: few
v_gene: TRBV2
j_gene: TRBJ2-6
CDR3aa: CASRGLLAGAGANVLTF
CDR3nt: TGTGCCAGCAGGGGCCTACTAGCGGGGGCTGGGGCCAACGTCCTGACTTTC

d_gene: -
abundance: -
v_gene: TRBV21-1
j_gene: TRBJ1-4
CDR3aa: CASSPGTATNEKLFF
CDR3nt: TGTGCCAGCAGCCCAGGCACTGCTACTAATGAAAAACTGTTTTTT

d_gene: -
abundance: few
v_gene: TRBV7-9
j_gene: TRBJ2-1
CDR3aa: CASTPDRGNEQFF
CDR3nt: TGTGCCAGCACCCCTGACCGGGGGAATGAGCAGTTCTTC

d_gene: -
abundance: many
v_gene: TRBV2
j_gene: TRBJ2-7
CDR3aa: CASSYRRGYEQYF
CDR3nt: TGTGCCAGCAGTTATCGACGGGGCTACGAGCAGTACTTC

d_gene: TRBD1
abundance: few
v_gene: TRBV6-5
j_gene: TRBJ2-7
CDR3aa: CASSYSVGQGVFEQYF
CDR3nt: TGTGCCAGCAGTTACTCTGTTGGACAGGGGGTCTTTGAGCAGTACTTC

d_gene: -
abundance: few
v_gene: TRBV7-9
j_gene: TRBJ1-1
CDR3aa: CASSLTSGTQAFF
CDR3nt: TGTGCCAGCAGCTTGACCTCCGGGACACAAGCTTTCTTT

d_gene: TRBD1
abundance: many
v_gene: TRBV29-1
j_gene: TRBJ1-2
CDR3aa: CSVGGAGTGFYDGYTF
CDR3nt: TGCAGCGTGGGAGGGGCCGGGACAGGGTTCTACGATGGCTACACCTTC

d_gene: -
abundance: many
v_gene: TRBV2
j_gene: TRBJ2-2
CDR3aa: CASTVDTGELFF
CDR3nt: TGTGCCAGCACGGTTGACACCGGGGAGCTGTTTTTT

d_gene: TRBD1
abundance: few
v_gene: TRBV2
j_gene: TRBJ1-6
CDR3aa: CASVGFGTGDSPLHF
CDR3nt: TGTGCCAGTGTTGGTTTTGGGACAGGGGATTCACCCCTCCACTTT

d_gene: -
abundance: -
v_gene: TRBV21-1
j_gene: TRBJ2-3
CDR3aa: CASGGPDTQYF
CDR3nt: TGTGCCAGCGGAGGGCCAGATACGCAGTATTTT

d_gene: -
abundance: -
v_gene: TRBV19
j_gene: TRBJ1-5
CDR3aa: CARPMGNQPQHF
CDR3nt: TGTGCCAGGCCTATGGGCAATCAGCCCCAGCATTTT

d_gene: TRBD1
abundance: -
v_gene: TRBV2
j_gene: TRBJ2-7
CDR3aa: CASSRDRGSYEQYF
CDR3nt: TGTGCCAGCAGTCGGGACAGGGGTTCCTACGAGCAGTACTTC

d_gene: TRBD1
abundance: -
v_gene: TRBV9
j_gene: TRBJ2-3
CDR3aa: CASSEGQGATDTQYF
CDR3nt: TGTGCCAGCAGCGAGGGGCAGGGGGCCACAGATACGCAGTATTTT

d_gene: TRBD1
abundance: -
v_gene: TRBV6-1
j_gene: TRBJ1-2
CDR3aa: CASGPTGGSSAGYTF
CDR3nt: TGTGCCAGCGGACCGACAGGGGGCTCTTCCGCGGGCTACACCTTC

d_gene: TRBD2
abundance: -
v_gene: TRBV5-1
j_gene: TRBJ2-5
CDR3aa: CASSSGLAAKETQYF
CDR3nt: TGCGCCAGCAGCTCGGGACTAGCGGCTAAAGAGACCCAGTACTTC

d_gene: -
abundance: few
v_gene: TRBV7-2
j_gene: TRBJ1-2
CDR3aa: CASSRSGDLYGYTF
CDR3nt: TGTGCCAGCAGCCGTTCAGGGGATCTCTATGGCTACACCTTC

d_gene: -
abundance: many
v_gene: TRBV29-1
j_gene: TRBJ2-4
CDR3aa: CSVPGLWENIQYF
CDR3nt: TGCAGCGTCCCAGGGCTTTGGGAAAACATTCAGTACTTC

d_gene: TRBD1
abundance: many
v_gene: TRBV29-1
j_gene: TRBJ1-2
CDR3aa: CSVPRGDREDLGYTF
CDR3nt: TGCAGCGTCCCTCGGGGGGACAGGGAAGACCTTGGCTACACCTTC

d_gene: TRBD2
abundance: -
v_gene: TRBV5-1
j_gene: TRBJ2-1
CDR3aa: CASSPGTSGTNEQFF
CDR3nt: TGCGCCAGCAGCCCCGGGACTAGCGGTACGAATGAGCAGTTCTTC

d_gene: TRBD2
abundance: -
v_gene: TRBV7-2
j_gene: TRBJ2-5
CDR3aa: CASSLAAGGRWETQYF
CDR3nt: TGTGCCAGCAGCTTAGCGGCGGGGGGGAGGTGGGAGACCCAGTACTTC

d_gene: -
abundance: -
v_gene: TRBV18
j_gene: TRBJ1-6
CDR3aa: CASSPGRQVNSPLHF
CDR3nt: TGTGCCAGCTCACCTGGGCGACAGGTTAATTCACCCCTCCACTTT

d_gene: -
abundance: -
v_gene: TRBV6-1
j_gene: TRBJ1-2
CDR3aa: CASSLQGLVGYTF
CDR3nt: TGTGCCAGCAGTTTACAGGGCCTTGTAGGCTACACCTTC

d_gene: -
abundance: -
v_gene: TRBV29-1
j_gene: TRBJ2-4
CDR3aa: CSVEGPVGTSRNIQYF
CDR3nt: TGCAGCGTTGAAGGCCCTGTCGGGACATCAAGGAACATTCAGTACTTC

d_gene: TRBD1
abundance: -
v_gene: TRBV11-2
j_gene: TRBJ2-7
CDR3aa: CASSLSTGGEQYF
CDR3nt: TGTGCCAGCAGCTTATCGACAGGGGGCGAGCAGTACTTC

d_gene: -
abundance: few
v_gene: TRBV6-5
j_gene: TRBJ2-1
CDR3aa: CASRSEREFF
CDR3nt: TGTGCCAGCAGAAGCGAACGAGAGTTCTTC

d_gene: TRBD1
abundance: few
v_gene: TRBV29-1
j_gene: TRBJ2-5
CDR3aa: CSVELWDRKTQYF
CDR3nt: TGCAGCGTTGAGCTCTGGGACAGAAAGACCCAGTACTTC

d_gene: -
abundance: few
v_gene: TRBV7-8
j_gene: TRBJ2-7
CDR3aa: CASSLIRGSGYEQYF
CDR3nt: TGTGCCAGCAGCTTAATCAGGGGCAGCGGCTACGAGCAGTACTTC

d_gene: TRBD1
abundance: -
v_gene: TRBV6-5
j_gene: TRBJ1-1
CDR3aa: CASRGQGFRTEAFF
CDR3nt: TGTGCCAGCAGAGGACAGGGTTTTCGGACTGAAGCTTTCTTT

d_gene: TRBD2
abundance: -
v_gene: TRBV5-1
j_gene: TRBJ2-7
CDR3aa: CASSQISSGGAFPYEQYF
CDR3nt: TGCGCCAGCAGCCAGATATCTAGCGGGGGGGCTTTCCCCTACGAGCAGTACTTC

d_gene: TRBD1
abundance: -
v_gene: TRBV29-1
j_gene: TRBJ1-3
CDR3aa: CSARDRSGNTIYF
CDR3nt: TGCAGCGCGCGGGACAGATCTGGAAACACCATATATTTT

d_gene: TRBD1
abundance: -
v_gene: TRBV7-9
j_gene: TRBJ2-5
CDR3aa: CASSFTGQGFQTQYF
CDR3nt: TGTGCCAGCAGCTTTACTGGACAGGGGTTCCAGACCCAGTACTTC

d_gene: TRBD1
abundance: few
v_gene: TRBV6-1
j_gene: TRBJ2-5
CDR3aa: CASNSGTVQETQYF
CDR3nt: TGTGCCAGCAACTCCGGGACAGTACAAGAGACCCAGTACTTC

d_gene: -
abundance: few
v_gene: TRBV7-2
j_gene: TRBJ1-4
CDR3aa: CASSLAAQGSYEKLFF
CDR3nt: TGTGCCAGCAGCTTAGCGGCACAGGGAAGTTATGAAAAACTGTTTTTT

d_gene: TRBD1
abundance: few
v_gene: TRBV6-5
j_gene: TRBJ1-2
CDR3aa: CASIPTGEPYGYTF
CDR3nt: TGTGCCAGCATCCCCACAGGGGAACCCTATGGCTACACCTTC

d_gene: TRBD2
abundance: few
v_gene: TRBV10-3
j_gene: TRBJ2-3
CDR3aa: CATSSGGGTDTQYF
CDR3nt: TGTGCCACCAGTAGCGGGGGGGGCACAGATACGCAGTATTTT

d_gene: -
abundance: few
v_gene: TRBV7-8
j_gene: TRBJ2-4
CDR3aa: CASSLEEGSWDIQYF
CDR3nt: TGTGCCAGCAGCTTAGAGGAGGGATCGTGGGACATTCAGTACTTC

d_gene: -
abundance: -
v_gene: TRBV5-4
j_gene: TRBJ2-7
CDR3aa: CASSLGDTSYEQYF
CDR3nt: TGTGCCAGCAGCTTAGGGGACACATCCTACGAGCAGTACTTC

d_gene: -
abundance: -
v_gene: TRBV5-4
j_gene: TRBJ2-3
CDR3aa: CASSRAGGPTDTQYF
CDR3nt: TGTGCCAGCAGCCGAGCCGGGGGGCCGACAGATACGCAGTATTTT

d_gene: TRBD1
abundance: -
v_gene: TRBV29-1
j_gene: TRBJ1-3
CDR3aa: CSAQTGGSGNTIYF
CDR3nt: TGCAGCGCCCAGACAGGGGGCTCTGGAAACACCATATATTTT

d_gene: TRBD2
abundance: few
v_gene: TRBV4-2
j_gene: TRBJ2-7
CDR3aa: CASSQDSSRGGSYEQYF
CDR3nt: TGTGCCAGCAGCCAAGATTCCTCGCGGGGGGGATCCTACGAGCAGTACTTC

d_gene: TRBD2
abundance: -
v_gene: TRBV7-9
j_gene: TRBJ2-1
CDR3aa: CASSTRGGGILNEQFF
CDR3nt: TGTGCCAGCAGCACCCGGGGCGGGGGGATTCTCAATGAGCAGTTCTTC

d_gene: TRBD1
abundance: -
v_gene: TRBV29-1
j_gene: TRBJ2-3
CDR3aa: CSGGTVITDTQYF
CDR3nt: TGCAGCGGAGGGACAGTTATTACAGATACGCAGTATTTT

d_gene: TRBD2
abundance: many
v_gene: TRBV7-8
j_gene: TRBJ2-1
CDR3aa: CASRFSGGVSYNEQFF
CDR3nt: TGTGCCAGCAGATTTAGTGGGGGGGTCTCCTACAATGAGCAGTTCTTC

d_gene: -
abundance: few
v_gene: TRBV9
j_gene: TRBJ1-1
CDR3aa: CASSDRQNTEAFF
CDR3nt: TGTGCCAGCAGCGACCGACAGAACACTGAAGCTTTCTTT

d_gene: -
abundance: -
v_gene: TRBV7-2
j_gene: TRBJ2-7
CDR3aa: CASSLGSNYEQYF
CDR3nt: TGTGCCAGCAGCTTAGGCAGTAACTACGAGCAGTACTTC

d_gene: -
abundance: many
v_gene: TRBV7-9
j_gene: TRBJ1-5
CDR3aa: CASSSSGGANQPQHF
CDR3nt: TGTGCCAGCAGCTCCTCCGGGGGGGCCAATCAGCCCCAGCATTTT

d_gene: TRBD1
abundance: few
v_gene: TRBV29-1
j_gene: TRBJ2-1
CDR3aa: CSVEKQGIEQFF
CDR3nt: TGCAGCGTTGAAAAACAGGGGATTGAGCAGTTCTTC

d_gene: -
abundance: few
v_gene: TRBV11-2
j_gene: TRBJ2-6
CDR3aa: CASSLEVRSGANVLTF
CDR3nt: TGTGCCAGCAGCTTAGAAGTCAGATCTGGGGCCAACGTCCTGACTTTC

d_gene: TRBD1
abundance: few
v_gene: TRBV5-4
j_gene: TRBJ2-6
CDR3aa: CASSSGSTGGAGSLANVLTF
CDR3nt: TGTGCCAGCAGCTCCGGTTCTACAGGGGGCGCTGGCTCCTTAGCCAACGTCCTGACTTTC

d_gene: TRBD1
abundance: few
v_gene: TRBV5-1
j_gene: TRBJ1-2
CDR3aa: CASSSTGQGEGYTF
CDR3nt: TGCGCCAGCAGCTCCACAGGACAGGGTGAAGGCTACACCTTC

d_gene: -
abundance: few
v_gene: TRBV14
j_gene: TRBJ2-3
CDR3aa: CASSQARSSTQYF
CDR3nt: TGTGCCAGCAGCCAAGCCAGATCTTCCACGCAGTATTTT

d_gene: -
abundance: -
v_gene: TRBV18
j_gene: TRBJ2-7
CDR3aa: CASSSSDSYEQYF
CDR3nt: TGTGCCAGCTCATCGTCCGACAGCTACGAGCAGTACTTC

d_gene: -
abundance: many
v_gene: TRBV14
j_gene: TRBJ2-6
CDR3aa: CASSRYSGANVLTF
CDR3nt: TGTGCCAGCAGCCGTTACTCTGGGGCCAACGTCCTGACTTTC

d_gene: -
abundance: -
v_gene: TRBV19
j_gene: TRBJ2-3
CDR3aa: CASKGDGRTTDTQYF
CDR3nt: TGTGCCAGTAAGGGGGATGGGCGGACCACAGATACGCAGTATTTT

d_gene: TRBD1
abundance: few
v_gene: TRBV6-5
j_gene: TRBJ1-2
CDR3aa: CAIGTGGATGYTF
CDR3nt: TGTGCCATCGGGACAGGGGGCGCGACTGGCTACACCTTC

d_gene: TRBD1
abundance: few
v_gene: TRBV7-2
j_gene: TRBJ2-1
CDR3aa: CASSLGWGTGDNEQFF
CDR3nt: TGTGCCAGCAGCTTAGGGTGGGGGACAGGGGACAATGAGCAGTTCTTC

d_gene: -
abundance: many
v_gene: TRBV13
j_gene: TRBJ2-7
CDR3aa: CASSPGGRYEQYF
CDR3nt: TGTGCCAGCAGCCCCGGGGGAAGATACGAGCAGTACTTC

d_gene: -
abundance: few
v_gene: TRBV18
j_gene: TRBJ2-2
CDR3aa: CASSLQFYGQGRTGELFF
CDR3nt: TGTGCCAGCTCACTTCAATTTTACGGGCAGGGTCGTACCGGGGAGCTGTTTTTT

d_gene: TRBD1
abundance: few
v_gene: TRBV5-4
j_gene: TRBJ2-5
CDR3aa: CASSPKTGEETQYF
CDR3nt: TGTGCCAGCAGCCCCAAGACAGGGGAAGAGACCCAGTACTTC

d_gene: -
abundance: -
v_gene: TRBV5-4
j_gene: TRBJ1-1
CDR3aa: CASSLYSWAMNTEAFF
CDR3nt: TGTGCCAGCAGCTTGTATAGTTGGGCAATGAACACTGAAGCTTTCTTT